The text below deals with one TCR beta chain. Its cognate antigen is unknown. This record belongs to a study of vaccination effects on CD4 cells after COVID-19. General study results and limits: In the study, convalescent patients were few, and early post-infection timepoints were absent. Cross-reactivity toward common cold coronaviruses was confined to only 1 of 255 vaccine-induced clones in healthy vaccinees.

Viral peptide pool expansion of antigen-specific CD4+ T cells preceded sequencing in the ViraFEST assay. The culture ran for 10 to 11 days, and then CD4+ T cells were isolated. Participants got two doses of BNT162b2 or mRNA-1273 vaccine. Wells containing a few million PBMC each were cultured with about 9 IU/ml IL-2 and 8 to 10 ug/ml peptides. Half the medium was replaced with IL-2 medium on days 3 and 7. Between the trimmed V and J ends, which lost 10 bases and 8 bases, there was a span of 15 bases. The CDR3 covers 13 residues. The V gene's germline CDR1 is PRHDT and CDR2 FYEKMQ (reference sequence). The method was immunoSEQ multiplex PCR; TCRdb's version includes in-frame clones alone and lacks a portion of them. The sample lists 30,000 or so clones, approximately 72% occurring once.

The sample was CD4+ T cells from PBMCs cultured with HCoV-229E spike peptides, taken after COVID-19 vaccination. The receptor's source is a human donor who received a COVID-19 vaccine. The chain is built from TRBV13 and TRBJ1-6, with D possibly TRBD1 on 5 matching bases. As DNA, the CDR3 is TGTGCCAATCCCACGGCCAGGGATTCACCCCTCCACTTT. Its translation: CANPTARDSPLHF. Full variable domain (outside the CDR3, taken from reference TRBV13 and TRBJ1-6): AAGVIQSPRHLIKEKRETATLKCYPIPRHDTVYWYQQGPGQDPQFLISFYEKMQSDKGSIPDRFSAQQFSDYHSELNMSSLELGDSALYFCANPTARDSPLHFGNGTRLTVT.